Below are 25 T cell receptor beta chains sequenced from a single sample in a study of read filtering for tumor transcriptome and immune sequencing. The library was built from roughly 400 ng RNA with molecular barcoded adaptors for alpha/delta and beta/gamma chains. TCRdb re-analysed the reads in MiXCR, keeping a single row per CDR3 protein. The sample lists 100,000 to 150,000 distinct CDR3 sequences, around 13% occurring once. Sequenced material: a population of CD138-negative cells sorted from bone marrow. Receptors originate from a donor at least 40 years old with multiple myeloma.

This clonotype was recorded many times. The chain has TRBV20-1 and TRBJ2-3, with 10 positions matching TRBD2. The CDR3 runs 18 residues. The germline CDR1 and CDR2 sequences are DFQATT and SNEGSKA (reference sequence). V shed 4 bases, J shed 0 bases, and the junction held 13 bases outside the gene matches. CDR3 protein: CSAMYVDSGRPSTDTQYF. For the CDR3, the DNA is TGCAGTGCTATGTACGTCGATAGCGGGAGGCCGAGCACAGATACGCAGTATTTT.

The sample holds many counts of this clonotype. The chain uses TRBV29-1 and TRBJ2-3, with 8 nucleotides matching TRBD1. Trimming removed 5 bases from V and 4 bases from J; junction bases left unmatched: 17. CDR1 and CDR2 (germline): SQVTM, ANQGSEA. The CDR3 is made up of 17 amino acids. The CDR3 loop reads CSVKGDHLGQDPDTQYF. CDR3 bases: TGCAGCGTTAAGGGGGATCATTTGGGACAGGATCCAGATACGCAGTATTTT.

In this sample, this clonotype turned up many times. J is TRBJ1-4 and V is TRBV29-1; maybe TRBD1 (6 bases). Trimming pared 2 bases from V and 4 bases from J, leaving 35 bases between. CDR1 and CDR2 (germline): SQVTM, ANQGSEA. The CDR3 is 22 residues long. The CDR3 is CSVETPYIRGQMYPADNEKLFF. In DNA form, the CDR3 reads TGCAGCGTTGAAACCCCTTATATCCGGGGGCAGATGTACCCGGCTGATAATGAAAAACTGTTTTTT.

This clonotype appeared many times. V usage is TRBV9 and J usage is TRBJ2-1; D not certain. V was cut by 0 bases and J by 6 bases, with 13 bases left in between. Germline V gene sequence: CDR1 SGDLS, CDR2 YYNGEE. This CDR3 contains 15 residues. CDR3 DNA sequence: TGTGCCAGCAGCGTAGAGCCCAACGCCCCCAATGAGCAGTTCTTC. Residues: CASSVEPNAPNEQFF.

The table lists this clonotype with many counts. The J gene is TRBJ2-1, the V gene TRBV5-8, with 10 positions matching TRBD2. Trimming removed 4 bases from V and 4 bases from J; junction bases left unmatched: 14. The CDR3 contains 18 residues. Per germline, CDR1 SGHTS and CDR2 YDEGEE. The CDR3 DNA sequence: TGTGCCAGCAGCCCCGATCCCTCTAGCGGGAGAGGATACAATGAGCAGTTCTTC. It is translated as CASSPDPSSGRGYNEQFF.

CDR3 bases: TGCGCCAGCAGCCACAAACAGGGGCCTCAAGAGACCCAGTACTTC. Amino acid sequence: CASSHKQGPQETQYF. This sequence joins TRBV4-1 and TRBJ2-5; 7 nucleotides line up with TRBD1. Trimming removed 3 bases from V and 2 bases from J; junction bases left unmatched: 6. Germline V CDR1 and CDR2: MGHRA, YSYEKL. CDR3 length equals 15 residues.

This clonotype was seen ten or more times. The chain recombines TRBV15 with TRBJ2-1; possibly TRBD2 for D (5 bases). Germline V gives CDR1 LNHNV, CDR2 YYDKDF (reference sequence). The V and J ends lost 5 bases and 5 bases respectively, with 10 bases between them. The CDR3 length is 13 residues. The CDR3 loop is CATSPRDDNEQFF. In DNA, the CDR3 is TGTGCCACCAGCCCCCGGGATGACAATGAGCAGTTCTTC.

This clonotype was recorded at least ten times. J is TRBJ2-3 and V is TRBV27; TRBD2 matches at 10 bases. Germline loops: CDR1 MNHEY, CDR2 SMNVEV (reference sequence). The trim removed 5 bases at V and 0 bases at J, leaving 5 bases unmatched. This CDR3 contains 16 residues. The CDR3 nucleotides are TGTGCCAGCAGTCCTTTAGCGGGAGGCAGCACAGATACGCAGTATTTT. Translating gives CASSPLAGGSTDTQYF.

Many counts were recorded for this clonotype. CDR3 sequence: CASSPVRDTQYF. The CDR3 nucleotides are TGTGCCAGCAGTCCAGTCCGGGATACGCAGTATTTT. The rearrangement uses TRBV11-3 and TRBJ2-3, with unresolved D. This CDR3 has 12 amino acids. Germline assignment: CDR1 SGHNT and CDR2 YENEEA. V gave up 6 bases and J gave up 6 bases, with 10 bases separating them.

This chain links TRBV12-3 or TRBV12-4 with TRBJ2-1, with 8 bases aligning to TRBD2. The CDR3 totals 15 residues. With V trimmed by 0 bases and J by 4 bases, 2 bases remained unmatched. In DNA, the CDR3 is TGTGCCAGCAGTTTAGCGGCGGGAGGATACAATGAGCAGTTCTTC. It encodes CASSLAAGGYNEQFF.

The CDR3 nucleotides read TGTGCCAGCAACCTGGGACTTGCAGAGACCCAGTACTTC. Its protein product is CASNLGLAETQYF. The rearrangement uses TRBV3-1 and TRBJ2-5; D possibly corresponds to TRBD2 (6 bases). Germline CDR1 and CDR2: LGHDT and YNNKEL (reference sequence). The CDR3 runs to 13 residues. Trimming shortened V by 7 bases and J by 4 bases, and 13 bases separated the two germline ends.

The table lists this clonotype with many counts. This sequence joins TRBV12-3 or TRBV12-4 and TRBJ2-1; D may be TRBD2 (5 bases). Trimming pared 7 bases from V and 9 bases from J, leaving 10 bases between. CDR3 length: 11 amino acids. CDR3 bases: TGTGCCAGCACCCCGGGGATTGAGCAGTTCTTC. Residues: CASTPGIEQFF.

This clonotype was detected only a few times. The chain has TRBV3-1 and TRBJ1-3; D is possibly TRBD1 (5 bases). This CDR3 spans 16 amino acids. Germline V CDR1 and CDR2: LGHDT, YNNKEL (reference sequence). Deletions cut 1 base from V and 3 bases from J, with 13 bases between. This CDR3 reads CASSQGPQGGGNTIYF. CDR3 coding DNA: TGTGCCAGCAGCCAAGGCCCGCAGGGTGGTGGAAACACCATATATTTT.

This clonotype was detected many times. The V call is TRBV7-9, the J call TRBJ2-1; TRBD1 might be the D (6 bases). The germline CDR1 and CDR2 sequences are SEHNR and FQNEAQ (reference sequence). Between the trimmed V and J ends, which lost 2 bases and 4 bases, there was a span of 6 bases. This CDR3 has 13 amino acids. The CDR3 DNA sequence: TGTGCCAGCAGCTTAACAGGGTACAATGAGCAGTTCTTC. As protein: CASSLTGYNEQFF.

In this sample, this clonotype turned up many times. This rearrangement joins TRBV20-1 to TRBJ2-1, with D hard to call. Trimming shortened V by 1 base and J by 0 bases, and 7 bases separated the two germline ends. Looked up from germline, CDR1 is DFQATT and CDR2 is SNEGSKA (reference sequence). This CDR3 is 14 amino acids long. CDR3 in DNA: TGCAGTGCTAGAGGATGGGGCTCCTACAATGAGCAGTTCTTC. Amino acids: CSARGWGSYNEQFF.

Only a few counts were recorded for this clonotype. This chain uses TRBV29-1 with TRBJ1-1; D is possibly TRBD1 (5 bases). The V end was cut by 7 bases, the J end by 10 bases, with 19 bases between. Germline lookup yields CDR1 SQVTM and CDR2 ANQGSEA. The CDR3 contains 12 residues. CDR3 DNA sequence: TGCAGCGCAACTCTCCAGGGAATCGGAGCTTTCTTT. Translated: CSATLQGIGAFF.

Many counts were recorded for this clonotype. The genes are TRBV27 and TRBJ1-5; D is perhaps TRBD1 (5 bases). The CDR3 length is 15 residues. Germline V gene sequence: CDR1 MNHEY, CDR2 SMNVEV (reference sequence). V shed 3 bases and J shed 8 bases, with 17 bases lying between them. CDR3 protein: CASSFLGAEMKPQHF. For the CDR3, the DNA is TGTGCCAGCAGTTTTTTAGGGGCCGAGATGAAGCCCCAGCATTTT.

This clonotype was detected ten times or more. This chain connects TRBV11-3 to TRBJ2-3; the D gene is possibly TRBD1 (6 bases). V was trimmed by 6 bases and J by 1 base, leaving 14 bases between them. The CDR3 has 15 amino acids. Germline-derived CDR1 and CDR2 are SGHNT and YENEEA. CDR3 in amino acids: CASSPTRGGTDTQYF. For the CDR3, the DNA is TGTGCCAGCAGTCCCACCAGGGGTGGCACAGATACGCAGTATTTT.

In this sample, this clonotype turned up many times. The chain is built from TRBV27 and TRBJ2-7, with TRBD2 matching 7 bases. Germline values: CDR1 MNHEY, CDR2 SMNVEV (reference sequence). CDR3 length: 15 residues. The V gene end was trimmed by 6 bases and the J gene end by 0 bases; junction bases not matched to a gene: 8. CDR3 bases: TGTGCCAGCAGACTCCTCAGCGGGGTCTCCTACGAGCAGTACTTC. It is translated as CASRLLSGVSYEQYF.

This clonotype was seen repeatedly, ten times or more. The J gene is TRBJ1-5, the V gene TRBV7-2; the match to TRBD1 covers 7 bases. Losses at the gene ends were 1 base for V and 5 bases for J; bases not matched to a gene: 5. The CDR3 has 15 residues. The germline V gene has CDR1 SGHTA and CDR2 FQGNSA. This CDR3 reads CASSLVGTVDQPQHF. CDR3 DNA sequence: TGTGCCAGCAGCTTAGTAGGGACAGTGGATCAGCCCCAGCATTTT.

As to this clonotype: Given a far larger clone just one base away, this is likely a sequencing read error. V is TRBV11-2 and J is TRBJ2-1, with unresolved D. Germline CDR1 is SGHAT and CDR2 is FQNNGV. Trimming removed 6 bases at V and 1 base at J, with 13 bases between. CDR3 length: 15 amino acids. The CDR3 is CASRPRDGSYNEQFF. As DNA, the CDR3 is TGTGCCAGCAGACCAAGAGACGGGTCCTACAATGAGCAGTTCTTC.

V and J are TRBV29-1 and TRBJ2-7, with 8 bases fitting TRBD2. V gave up 7 bases and J gave up 6 bases; unmatched junction bases: 14. The V gene's germline CDR1 is SQVTM and CDR2 ANQGSEA. This CDR3 contains 14 residues. CDR3 DNA: TGCAGCGCTTGGACGGTTAGCGGGATAAGCGAGCAGTACTTC. This translates into CSAWTVSGISEQYF.

With respect to this clonotype: With a much larger clone just one base away, this may be a read error. The chain joins TRBV27 to TRBJ1-1; possibly TRBD1 for D (6 bases). Germline V gene lookup returns CDR1 MNHEY and CDR2 SMNVEV (reference sequence). The CDR3 is 13 residues long. CDR3 coding DNA: TGTGCCAGCAGTTTACAGGGGTGGACTGAAGCTGTCTTT. Its translation: CASSLQGWTEAVF.

This clonotype was detected ten times or more. The gene calls are TRBV6-5 and TRBJ2-5, with a weak D call TRBD1 (6 bases). Germline V gene lookup returns CDR1 MNHEY and CDR2 SVGAGI. Trimming pared 2 bases from V and 1 base from J, leaving 8 bases between. CDR3 length equals 14 residues. The CDR3: CASSYGQIQETQYF. The CDR3 nucleotides are TGTGCCAGCAGTTACGGACAGATCCAAGAGACCCAGTACTTC.

The sample holds many counts of this clonotype. This sequence joins TRBV29-1 and TRBJ1-1, with a tentative D call TRBD1 (6 bases). Germline lookup yields CDR1 SQVTM and CDR2 ANQGSEA. Trimming shortened V by 7 bases and J by 14 bases, and 14 bases separated the two germline ends. CDR3 size: 9 residues. The CDR3, as DNA: TGCAGCGCGGGGGCCACGCGCTTCTTT. Its protein product is CSAGATRFF.